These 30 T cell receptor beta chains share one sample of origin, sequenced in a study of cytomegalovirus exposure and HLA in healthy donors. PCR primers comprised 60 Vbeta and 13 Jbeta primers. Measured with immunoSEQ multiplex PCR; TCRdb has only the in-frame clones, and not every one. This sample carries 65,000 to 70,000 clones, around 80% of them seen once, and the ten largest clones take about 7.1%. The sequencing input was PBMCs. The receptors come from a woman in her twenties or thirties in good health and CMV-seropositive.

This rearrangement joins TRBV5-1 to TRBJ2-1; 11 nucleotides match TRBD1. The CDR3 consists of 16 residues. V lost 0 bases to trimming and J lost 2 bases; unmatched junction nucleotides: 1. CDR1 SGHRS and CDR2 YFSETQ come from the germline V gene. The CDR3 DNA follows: TGCGCCAGCAGCTTGGCGGGACAGGGGGCCTACAATGAGCAGTTCTTC. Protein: CASSLAGQGAYNEQFF.

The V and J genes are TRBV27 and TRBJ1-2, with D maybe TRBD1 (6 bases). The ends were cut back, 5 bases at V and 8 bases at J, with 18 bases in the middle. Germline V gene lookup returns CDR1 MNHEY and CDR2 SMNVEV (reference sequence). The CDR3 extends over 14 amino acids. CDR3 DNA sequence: TGTGCCAGCAGTCGTCTCGGGACAACTGGCGGCTACACCTTC. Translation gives CASSRLGTTGGYTF.

CDR3 loop: CASSTWTDSNQPQHF. The CDR3 DNA reads as TGTGCCAGCAGCACCTGGACAGATAGCAATCAGCCCCAGCATTTT. V usage is TRBV7-8 and J usage is TRBJ1-5; the D gene is possibly TRBD1 (6 bases). The germline gives CDR1 SGHVS, CDR2 FQNEAQ. The V gene lost 5 bases and the J gene lost 0 bases, with 11 bases spanning the gap. CDR3 length: 15 residues.

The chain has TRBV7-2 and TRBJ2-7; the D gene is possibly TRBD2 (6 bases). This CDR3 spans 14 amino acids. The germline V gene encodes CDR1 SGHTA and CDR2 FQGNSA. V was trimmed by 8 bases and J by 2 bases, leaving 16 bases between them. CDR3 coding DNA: TGTGCCAGCGGGGAGGACGGGACCACCTACGAGCAGTACTTC. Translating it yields CASGEDGTTYEQYF.

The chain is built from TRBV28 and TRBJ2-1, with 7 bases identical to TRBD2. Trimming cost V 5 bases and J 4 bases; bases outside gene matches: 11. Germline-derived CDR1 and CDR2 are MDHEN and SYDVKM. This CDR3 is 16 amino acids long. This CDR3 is CASSPLAGVPYNEQFF. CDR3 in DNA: TGTGCCAGCAGTCCCCTCGCGGGAGTGCCGTACAATGAGCAGTTCTTC. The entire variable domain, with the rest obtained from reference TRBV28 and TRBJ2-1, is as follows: DVKVTQSSRYLVKRTGEKVFLECVQDMDHENMFWYRQDPGLGLRLIYFSYDVKMKEKGDIPEGYSVSREKKERFSLILESASTNQTSMYLCASSPLAGVPYNEQFFGPGTRLTVL.

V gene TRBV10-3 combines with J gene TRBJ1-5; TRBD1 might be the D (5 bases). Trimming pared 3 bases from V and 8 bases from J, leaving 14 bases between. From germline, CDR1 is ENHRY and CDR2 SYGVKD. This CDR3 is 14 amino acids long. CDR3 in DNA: TGTGCCATCAGTGACAGGGCGGCGATGGAGCCCCAGCATTTT. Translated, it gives CAISDRAAMEPQHF.

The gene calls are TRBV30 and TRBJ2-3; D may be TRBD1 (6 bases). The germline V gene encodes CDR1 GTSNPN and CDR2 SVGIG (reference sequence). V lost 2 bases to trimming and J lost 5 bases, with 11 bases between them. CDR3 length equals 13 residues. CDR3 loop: CAWSWGLGDTQYF. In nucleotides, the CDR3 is TGTGCCTGGAGTTGGGGGCTCGGAGATACGCAGTATTTT. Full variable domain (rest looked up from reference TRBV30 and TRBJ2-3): SQTIHQWPATLVQPVGSPLSLECTVEGTSNPNLYWYRQAAGRGLQLLFYSVGIGQISSEVPQNLSASRPQDRQFILSSKKLLLSDSGFYLCAWSWGLGDTQYFGPGTRLTVL.

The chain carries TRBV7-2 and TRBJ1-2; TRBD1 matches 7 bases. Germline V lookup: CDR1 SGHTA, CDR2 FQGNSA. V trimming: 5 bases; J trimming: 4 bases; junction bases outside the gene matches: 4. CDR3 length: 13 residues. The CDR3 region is CASSEGGGYGYTF. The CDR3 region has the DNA TGTGCCAGCAGCGAAGGGGGCGGCTATGGCTACACCTTC. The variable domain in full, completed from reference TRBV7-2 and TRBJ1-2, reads GAGVSQSPSNKVTEKGKDVELRCDPISGHTALYWYRQSLGQGLEFLIYFQGNSAPDKSGLPSDRFSAERTGGSVSTLTIQRTQQEDSAVYLCASSEGGGYGYTFGSGTRLTVV.

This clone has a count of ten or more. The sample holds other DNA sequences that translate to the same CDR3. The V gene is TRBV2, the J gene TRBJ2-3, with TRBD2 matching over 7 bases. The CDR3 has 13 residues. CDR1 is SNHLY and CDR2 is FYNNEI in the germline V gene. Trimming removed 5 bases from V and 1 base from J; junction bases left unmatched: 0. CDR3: CASSLAGTDTQYF. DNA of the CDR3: TGTGCCAGCAGTCTAGCGGGCACAGATACGCAGTATTTT.

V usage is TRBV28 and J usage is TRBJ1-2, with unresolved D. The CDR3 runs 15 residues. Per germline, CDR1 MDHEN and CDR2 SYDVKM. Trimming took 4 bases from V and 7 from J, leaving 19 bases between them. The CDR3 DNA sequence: TGTGCCAGCAGTTCTACGGGAGGGTCCTATGGTGGCTACACCTTC. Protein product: CASSSTGGSYGGYTF.

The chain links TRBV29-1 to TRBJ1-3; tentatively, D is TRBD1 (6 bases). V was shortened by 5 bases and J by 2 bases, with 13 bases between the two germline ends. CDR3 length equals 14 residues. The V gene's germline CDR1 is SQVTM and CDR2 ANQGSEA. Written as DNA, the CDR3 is TGCAGCGTTACACAGGGTGCTGCTGGAAACACCATATATTTT. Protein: CSVTQGAAGNTIYF. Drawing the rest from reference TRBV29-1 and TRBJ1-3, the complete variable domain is SAVISQKPSRDICQRGTSLTIQCQVDSQVTMMFWYRQQPGQSLTLIATANQGSEATYESGFVIDKFPISRPNLTFSTLTVSNMSPEDSSIYLCSVTQGAAGNTIYFGEGSWLTVV.

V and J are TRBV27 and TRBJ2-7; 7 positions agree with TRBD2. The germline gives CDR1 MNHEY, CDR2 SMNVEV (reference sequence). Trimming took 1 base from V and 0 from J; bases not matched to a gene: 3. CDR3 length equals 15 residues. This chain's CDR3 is CASSLYGRSSYEQYF. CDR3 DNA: TGTGCCAGCAGTTTATACGGGAGGAGCTCCTACGAGCAGTACTTC.

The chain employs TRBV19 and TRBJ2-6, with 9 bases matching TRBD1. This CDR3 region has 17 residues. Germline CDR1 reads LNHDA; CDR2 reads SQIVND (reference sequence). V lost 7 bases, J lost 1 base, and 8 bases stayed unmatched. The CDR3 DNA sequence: TGTGCCAGTACCCGGGGGACAGGGAATTCTGGGGCCAACGTCCTGACTTTC. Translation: CASTRGTGNSGANVLTF.

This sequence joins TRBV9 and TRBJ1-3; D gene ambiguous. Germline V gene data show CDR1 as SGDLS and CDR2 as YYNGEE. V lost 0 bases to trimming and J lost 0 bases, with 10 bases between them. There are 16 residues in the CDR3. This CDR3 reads CASSVASGDSGNTIYF. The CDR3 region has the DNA TGTGCCAGCAGCGTAGCTAGCGGAGACTCTGGAAACACCATATATTTT.

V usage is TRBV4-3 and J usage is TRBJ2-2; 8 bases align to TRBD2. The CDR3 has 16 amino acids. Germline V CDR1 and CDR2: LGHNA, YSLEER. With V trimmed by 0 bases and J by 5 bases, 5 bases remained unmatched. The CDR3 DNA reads TGCGCCAGCAGCCAAGAGTCGGGGGGGCGGACCGGGGAGCTGTTTTTT. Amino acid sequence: CASSQESGGRTGELFF.

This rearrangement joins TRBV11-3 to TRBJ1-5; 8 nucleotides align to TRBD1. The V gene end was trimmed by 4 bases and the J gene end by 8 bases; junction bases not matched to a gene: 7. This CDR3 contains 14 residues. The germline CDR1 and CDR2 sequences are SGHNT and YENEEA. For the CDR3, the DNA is TGTGCCAGCAGCTCTTTTCAGGGGGCTAAGCCCCAGCATTTT. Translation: CASSSFQGAKPQHF.

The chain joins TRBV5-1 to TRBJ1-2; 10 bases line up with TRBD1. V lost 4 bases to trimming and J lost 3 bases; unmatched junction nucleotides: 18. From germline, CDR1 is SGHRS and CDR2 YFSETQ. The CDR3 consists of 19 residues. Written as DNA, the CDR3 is TGCGCCAGCAGCGTCGGACAGGGGGTGGGGAAGAAGGTAGACTATGGCTACACCTTC. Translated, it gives CASSVGQGVGKKVDYGYTF. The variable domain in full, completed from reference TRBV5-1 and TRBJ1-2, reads KAGVTQTPRYLIKTRGQQVTLSCSPISGHRSVSWYQQTPGQGLQFLFEYFSETQRNKGNFPGRFSGRQFSNSRSEMNVSTLELGDSALYLCASSVGQGVGKKVDYGYTFGSGTRLTVV.

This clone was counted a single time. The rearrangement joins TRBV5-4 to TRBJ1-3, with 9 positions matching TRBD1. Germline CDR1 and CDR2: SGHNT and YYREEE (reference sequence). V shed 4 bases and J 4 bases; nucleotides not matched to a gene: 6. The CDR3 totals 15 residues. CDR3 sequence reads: CASSADRGGGNTIYF. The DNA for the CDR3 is TGTGCCAGCAGCGCGGACAGGGGCGGGGGAAACACCATATATTTT. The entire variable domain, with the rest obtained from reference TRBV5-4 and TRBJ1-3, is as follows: ETGVTQSPTHLIKTRGQQVTLRCSSQSGHNTVSWYQQALGQGPQFIFQYYREEENGRGNFPPRFSGLQFPNYSSELNVNALELDDSALYLCASSADRGGGNTIYFGEGSWLTVV.

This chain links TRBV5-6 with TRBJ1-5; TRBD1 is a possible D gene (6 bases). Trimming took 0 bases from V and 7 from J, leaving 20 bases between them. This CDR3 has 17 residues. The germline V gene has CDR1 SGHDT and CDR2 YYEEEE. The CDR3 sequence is CASSLGFTSGANQPQHF. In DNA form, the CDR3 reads TGTGCCAGCAGCTTGGGATTTACGTCAGGGGCTAACCAGCCCCAGCATTTT.

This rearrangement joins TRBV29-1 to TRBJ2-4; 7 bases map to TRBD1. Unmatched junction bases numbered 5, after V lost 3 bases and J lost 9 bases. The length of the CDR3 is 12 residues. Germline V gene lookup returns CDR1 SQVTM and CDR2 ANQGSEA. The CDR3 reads CSVEPGGGIQYF. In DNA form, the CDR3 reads TGCAGCGTTGAGCCAGGGGGTGGCATTCAGTACTTC.

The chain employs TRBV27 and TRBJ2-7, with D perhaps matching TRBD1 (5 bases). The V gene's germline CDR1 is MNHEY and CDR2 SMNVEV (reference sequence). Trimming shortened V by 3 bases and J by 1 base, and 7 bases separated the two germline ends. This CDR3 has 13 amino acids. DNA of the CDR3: TGTGCCAGCAGTTTGGCAGGGTCCTACGAGCAGTACTTC. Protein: CASSLAGSYEQYF.

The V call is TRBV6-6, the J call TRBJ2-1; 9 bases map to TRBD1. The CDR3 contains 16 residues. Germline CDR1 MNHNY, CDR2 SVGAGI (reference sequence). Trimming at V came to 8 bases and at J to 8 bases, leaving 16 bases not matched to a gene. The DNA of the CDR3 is TGTGCCAGCGGGTTGTCGGGACAGGGTAAAGAGGATGAGCAGTTCTTC. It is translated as CASGLSGQGKEDEQFF.

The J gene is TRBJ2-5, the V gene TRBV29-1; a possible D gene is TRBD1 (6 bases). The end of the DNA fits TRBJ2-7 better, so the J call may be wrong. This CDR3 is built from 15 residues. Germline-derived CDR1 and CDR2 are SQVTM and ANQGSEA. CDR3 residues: CSVEDRTGKGYEQYF. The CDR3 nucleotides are TGCAGCGTTGAAGATCGAACAGGGAAGGGCTACGAGCAGTACTTC.

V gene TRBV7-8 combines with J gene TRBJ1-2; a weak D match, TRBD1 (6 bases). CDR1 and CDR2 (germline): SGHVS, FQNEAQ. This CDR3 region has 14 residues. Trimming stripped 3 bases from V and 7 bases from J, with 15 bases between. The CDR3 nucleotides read TGTGCCAGCAGCTTTAATACAGGGCAAGTTGGCTACACCTTC. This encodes CASSFNTGQVGYTF.

CDR3 coding DNA: TGCGCCAGCAGCTTGAAGGGGATGGAGTATGGCTACACCTTC. It encodes CASSLKGMEYGYTF. The chain joins TRBV5-1 to TRBJ1-2, with D possibly matching TRBD1 (5 bases). The V end lost 1 base, the J end lost 5 bases, and 12 bases lay between the germline ends. Germline assignment: CDR1 SGHRS and CDR2 YFSETQ. There are 14 residues in the CDR3.

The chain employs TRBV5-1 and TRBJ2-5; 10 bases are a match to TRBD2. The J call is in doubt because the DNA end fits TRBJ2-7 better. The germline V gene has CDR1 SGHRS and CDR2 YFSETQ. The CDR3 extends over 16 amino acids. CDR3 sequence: CASSRTTSGVSYEQYF. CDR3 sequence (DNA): TGCGCCAGCTCTCGTACTACTAGCGGGGTCTCCTACGAGCAGTACTTC.

CDR3 bases: TGCGCCAGCAGCCCAGGTCTAGGGGCCAACGTCCTGACTTTC. Translating gives CASSPGLGANVLTF. The chain combines TRBV5-1 with TRBJ2-6, with D unresolved. With 4 bases removed from V and 4 bases from J, the gap between germline ends came to 9 bases. This CDR3 region has 14 residues. Germline lookup yields CDR1 SGHRS and CDR2 YFSETQ. Together with reference TRBV5-1 and TRBJ2-6, the CDR3 gives the full variable domain: KAGVTQTPRYLIKTRGQQVTLSCSPISGHRSVSWYQQTPGQGLQFLFEYFSETQRNKGNFPGRFSGRQFSNSRSEMNVSTLELGDSALYLCASSPGLGANVLTFGAGSRLTVL.

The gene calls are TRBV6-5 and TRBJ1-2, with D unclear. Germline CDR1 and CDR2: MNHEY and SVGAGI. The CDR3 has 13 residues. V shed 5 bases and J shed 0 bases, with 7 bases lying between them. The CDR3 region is CASSRDPNYGYTF. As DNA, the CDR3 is TGTGCCAGCAGTCGGGATCCTAACTATGGCTACACCTTC.

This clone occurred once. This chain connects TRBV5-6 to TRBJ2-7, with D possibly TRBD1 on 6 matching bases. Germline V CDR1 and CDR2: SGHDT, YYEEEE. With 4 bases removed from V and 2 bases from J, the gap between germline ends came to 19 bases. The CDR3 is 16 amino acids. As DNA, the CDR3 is TGTGCCAGCAGCCCCATCACGCAGGGGCTGGCCTACGAGCAGTACTTC. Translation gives CASSPITQGLAYEQYF.

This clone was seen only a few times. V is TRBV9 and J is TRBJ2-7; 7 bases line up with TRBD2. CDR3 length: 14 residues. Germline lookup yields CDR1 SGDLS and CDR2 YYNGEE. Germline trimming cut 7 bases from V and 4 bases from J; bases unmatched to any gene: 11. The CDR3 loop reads CASGPGLTIYEQYF. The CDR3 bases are TGTGCCAGCGGACCGGGACTAACTATTTACGAGCAGTACTTC.